Listed below are T cell receptor beta chains from one sample, sequenced in a study of blood T cell repertoires in COVID-19. Using immunoSEQ multiplex PCR, the repertoire was profiled, and TCRdb retains in-frame clones only, with some absent. Of 85,000 to 120,000 clones in the sample, around 86% were seen once. The sequencing sample was made of peripheral blood. The origin of the receptors is a man aged 50 or older with active or convalescent COVID-19. Each CDR3 is given with its conserved first and last residue.

v_call: TRBV10-1
j_call: TRBJ2-3
cdr3_aa: CASSRTGSTDTQYF

v_call: TRBV4-3
j_call: TRBJ2-7
cdr3_aa: CASSQDLTGTTWLSYEQYF

v_call: TRBV5-1
j_call: TRBJ2-1
cdr3_aa: CASSFFPLDRGGNEQFF

v_call: TRBV4-3
j_call: TRBJ2-2
cdr3_aa: CASSLLRTGILAGELFF

v_call: TRBV28
j_call: TRBJ1-4
cdr3_aa: CASGPANEKLFF

v_call: TRBV4-3
j_call: TRBJ1-5
cdr3_aa: CASSLETGRGQPQHF

v_call: TRBV5-8
j_call: TRBJ2-7
cdr3_aa: CASSPGLPSSYEQYF

v_call: TRBV15
j_call: TRBJ1-4
cdr3_aa: CATSRDRAGDEKLFF

v_call: TRBV5-1
j_call: TRBJ2-2
cdr3_aa: CASTPAPHSNTGELFF

v_call: TRBV6-1
j_call: TRBJ1-2
cdr3_aa: CASSDPGQGAYGYTF

v_call: TRBV7-9
j_call: TRBJ1-2
cdr3_aa: CASAEGNYGYTF

v_call: TRBV5-1
j_call: TRBJ1-6
cdr3_aa: CATSQGANNSPLHF

v_call: TRBV6-5
j_call: TRBJ1-2
cdr3_aa: CASRSGQELNYGYTF

v_call: TRBV2
j_call: TRBJ2-5
cdr3_aa: CASSLDRAETQYF

v_call: TRBV7-6
j_call: TRBJ2-2
cdr3_aa: CASSLRQGLNTGELFF

v_call: TRBV3-1/TRBV3-2
j_call: TRBJ2-5
cdr3_aa: CASSQGTVQETQYF

v_call: TRBV7-8
j_call: TRBJ2-7
cdr3_aa: CASSPPGNEQYF

v_call: TRBV12-1
j_call: TRBJ2-1
cdr3_aa: CASSFAGGRAHYNEQFF

v_call: TRBV6-1
j_call: TRBJ1-2
cdr3_aa: CASSRRDSGFGYTF

v_call: TRBV5-5
j_call: TRBJ1-5
cdr3_aa: CASSLAGTDNQPQHF

v_call: TRBV6-5
j_call: TRBJ1-2
cdr3_aa: CASSKQGNGYTF

v_call: TRBV7-2
j_call: TRBJ1-2
cdr3_aa: CASTPSGERTYGYTF

v_call: TRBV10-3
j_call: TRBJ2-1
cdr3_aa: CAISGQGGEGHEQFF

v_call: TRBV10-2
j_call: TRBJ2-1
cdr3_aa: CASGSGLAGGVNEQFF

v_call: TRBV4-1
j_call: TRBJ2-5
cdr3_aa: CASSRWTGAEGGFQETQYF

v_call: TRBV7-2
j_call: TRBJ2-3
cdr3_aa: CASSLTTGVTDTQYF

v_call: TRBV10-3
j_call: TRBJ1-6
cdr3_aa: CAISETNRDSPLHF

v_call: TRBV6-2/TRBV6-3
j_call: TRBJ1-6
cdr3_aa: CASSWRSGGYNSPLHF

v_call: TRBV28
j_call: TRBJ2-5
cdr3_aa: CASSRDRQETQYF

v_call: TRBV7-7
j_call: TRBJ1-2
cdr3_aa: CASSLGWRRTRYGYTF

v_call: TRBV10-3
j_call: TRBJ2-1
cdr3_aa: CAISESGGNNEQFF

v_call: TRBV24-1
j_call: TRBJ2-3
cdr3_aa: CATSESTGSYTDTQYF

v_call: TRBV7-2
j_call: TRBJ2-3
cdr3_aa: CASINDRVSTDTQYF

v_call: TRBV20-1
j_call: TRBJ2-5
cdr3_aa: CSALTAETQYF

v_call: TRBV5-1
j_call: TRBJ1-1
cdr3_aa: CASSLGQMNTEAFF

v_call: TRBV5-6
j_call: TRBJ1-1
cdr3_aa: CASRRQDTEAFF

v_call: TRBV28
j_call: TRBJ1-2
cdr3_aa: CASSLSGGARSGYTF

v_call: TRBV10-3
j_call: TRBJ2-5
cdr3_aa: CAITTGLAGGLGETQYF

v_call: TRBV15
j_call: TRBJ2-1
cdr3_aa: CATSRPTRTLGHHKQFF

v_call: TRBV5-4
j_call: TRBJ2-5
cdr3_aa: CASSFGGGQETQYF

v_call: TRBV27
j_call: TRBJ2-7
cdr3_aa: CASSFSGQGGEQYF

v_call: TRBV30
j_call: TRBJ2-2
cdr3_aa: CAFNRAGELFF

v_call: TRBV7-2
j_call: TRBJ2-1
cdr3_aa: CASSSTLQGFSWVF

v_call: TRBV3-1/TRBV3-2
j_call: TRBJ1-3
cdr3_aa: CASSQETGLLGNTIYF

v_call: TRBV7-9
j_call: TRBJ1-3
cdr3_aa: CASSLDGSGNTIYF

v_call: TRBV4-1
j_call: TRBJ2-3
cdr3_aa: CASSPSGASGEDTQYF

v_call: TRBV28
j_call: TRBJ2-1
cdr3_aa: CASSLAGRTYNEQFF

v_call: TRBV11-3
j_call: TRBJ2-1
cdr3_aa: CASSSGTSSSYNEQFF

v_call: TRBV2
j_call: TRBJ1-2
cdr3_aa: CASGRDRGNENYGYTF

v_call: TRBV19
j_call: TRBJ1-1
cdr3_aa: CASSKTGVETEAFF

v_call: TRBV11-1
j_call: TRBJ2-1
cdr3_aa: CASSLDGNNEQFF

v_call: TRBV14
j_call: TRBJ1-6
cdr3_aa: CASSQDLTLGRWSPLHF

v_call: TRBV15
j_call: TRBJ1-4
cdr3_aa: CATSRSLSLEKLFF

v_call: TRBV3-1/TRBV3-2
j_call: TRBJ1-3
cdr3_aa: CASSQELQGSPGNTIYF

v_call: TRBV28
j_call: TRBJ2-1
cdr3_aa: CASRVSGVYNEQFF

v_call: TRBV28
j_call: TRBJ1-1
cdr3_aa: CASSTGDTEAFF

v_call: TRBV2
j_call: TRBJ1-5
cdr3_aa: CASSSGGNQPQHF